This TCR beta chain stems from a study of T-cell memory formation after mild COVID-19. Overall study results and limits: CD4+ bias marked clones expanding day 15 to 37, unlike balanced contracting clones. Detection of some responders pre-infection suggested pre-existing cross-reactive memory T cells participated.

For this clonotype: What it binds is not known.

After 5'RACE with constant-segment primers, TCR alpha and TCR beta cDNA libraries carrying sample barcodes and UMIs were obtained. TCRdb re-analysed the 5' RACE reads in MiXCR, keeping a single row per CDR3 protein. The sample has about 500,000 distinct CDR3 sequences, roughly 20% seen once. V dropped 6 bases and J dropped 4 bases, with 17 bases sitting between them. CDR1 is SGHTA and CDR2 is FQGNSA in the germline V gene. This CDR3 is built from 15 residues. Sequencing was performed on PBMCs or a T cell subset sorted from them (not recorded which). This chain links TRBV7-2 with TRBJ2-3, with D possibly TRBD1 on 6 matching bases. The receptor was isolated from an adult woman who had mild COVID-19 (a few samples of this study predate the infection). Cell type and time point are not known. The CDR3 bases are TGTGCCAGCAGGGAAAACGGACAGTTCGCAGATACGCAGTATTTT. This sequence encodes CASRENGQFADTQYF.